In its sample, the clone carrying this T cell receptor (beta chain) was seen a few times. Its target is not known. The sample comes from a study of spatial heterogeneity in lung cancer. Across the whole study: For tumor regions, TCR transcript counts showed a strong correlation with a T cell module score derived from matched bulk RNA-seq.

Study-wide points: Counts of expanded alpha and beta TCRs within tumors tracked the tumor nonsynonymous mutation count. Estimation of coverage gave values of 6% to 8% for alpha and more than 11% for beta chains in tumor T cells.

Every TCR cDNA molecule bore its own unique molecular identifier. One entry per CDR3 protein, called by TCRdb with MiXCR from the 5' RACE reads. The table includes approximately 17,000 distinct CDR3 sequences, about 7.5% detected once. Unmatched junction bases numbered 10, after V lost 4 bases and J lost 6 bases. Germline CDR1 and CDR2: SGHRS and YFSETQ. The CDR3 spans 15 residues. This sample's time point: sample taken at primary tumor resection. From tumor, nontumor lung or frozen PBMC, whole RNA was taken unsorted for sequencing. The clonotype was recovered from a male donor with early-stage non-small cell lung cancer. The source was lung tumor tissue, collected at surgery. V and J are TRBV5-1 and TRBJ1-1; TRBD1 agrees at 9 bases. The CDR3 reads CASSEGQGTRSEAFF. Here the CDR3 DNA reads TGCGCCAGCAGCGAAGGACAGGGGACAAGGTCTGAAGCTTTCTTT.